This T cell receptor beta chain originates from a study of shared clonotypes between healthy human individuals. The wider study: A donor's plate count was three for CD4 naive and three for CD4 memory; CD8 naive had two and CD8 memory one.

Study-level points and caveats: Across subsets, estimated richness was generally greater for naive than for memory populations.

On this clone: Its specificity is unknown.

Genomic DNA belonging to each subset was distributed in equal measure over several immunoSEQ plates. Here immunoSEQ multiplex PCR was the method, and the copy in TCRdb shows in-frame clones only, minus some. Seen here are almost 700,000 clones, 92% observed once, and the top ten hold 20% to 25%. The germline CDR1 and CDR2 sequences are SQVTM and ANQGSEA. V was clipped by 7 bases and J by 1 base, with 23 bases between them. This CDR3 spans 17 amino acids. It was CD45RO-negative cells, positively selected for CCR7, that made up naive CD8 cells, with terminally differentiated effector memory CD45RA+ cells excluded.

This sequence originates from a man aged 30-40 years in good health. Specimen: naive CD8+ T cells sorted from blood. The V and J genes are TRBV29-1 and TRBJ2-1; D possibly corresponds to TRBD1 (5 bases). The CDR3: CSAVGSPTKGSYNEQFF. CDR3 in DNA: TGCAGCGCCGTCGGGTCTCCCACAAAGGGGTCCTACAATGAGCAGTTCTTC.